Given below is one T cell receptor beta chain in context. Germline CDR1 is MNHEY and CDR2 is SMNVEV (reference sequence). Trimming removed 5 bases at V and 1 base at J, with 12 bases between. This CDR3 has 14 amino acids. Clones were sequenced by immunoSEQ multiplex PCR, and TCRdb holds only the in-frame ones, with some missing. The sample holds over 250,000 clones; around 69% are singletons and the top ten take about 5.7%. The data originate from a study of cytotoxic CD8 clonotypes in ibrutinib-treated CLL. The sample in question was PBMCs, obtained at disease progression, from a patient treated with ibrutinib. The sequence came from a human donor with chronic lymphocytic leukemia. The genes are TRBV27 and TRBJ2-7; D uncertain. The CDR3 DNA is TGTGCCAGCAGTCCCTCCCGGCAGTCCTACGAGCAGTACTTC. This translates into CASSPSRQSYEQYF.